This T cell receptor (beta chain) was sequenced during a study of early T cells in non-severe SARS-CoV-2 infection. Study-level background: Sequencing used unsorted whole-blood bulk RNA, so chains lack pairing.

Each single cDNA molecule received a unique molecular identifier. TCRdb re-analysed the 5' RACE reads in MiXCR, keeping a single row per CDR3 protein. The table has 25,000 to 35,000 distinct CDR3 sequences, 2.9% seen once. This clonotype turned up a few times. The antigen remains undetermined. Overall study results and limits: VDJdb matching skewed toward anti-spike CD8 responses, missing private and CD4 specificities.

This CDR3 has 15 amino acids. Germline loops: CDR1 LGHDT, CDR2 YNNKEL (reference sequence). Trimming cost V 1 base and J 0 bases, with 7 bases left between them. Sequencing was done on a sample of whole blood. V is TRBV3-1 and J is TRBJ1-5; D not resolved. The clonotype originates from an adult who was a healthcare worker with PCR-confirmed SARS-CoV-2 infection or an uninfected control (not recorded which). The CDR3: CASSQGAISNQPQHF. The CDR3, as DNA: TGTGCCAGCAGCCAAGGGGCGATTAGCAATCAGCCCCAGCATTTT.